The entry below gives a single T cell receptor beta chain sequence along with its context. Sequencing was at survey level. Original analysis: Lowest detectable productive clonotype frequency was 2.59 x 10-5. Assay used: immunoSEQ multiplex PCR; TCRdb lists only in-frame clones, some missing. The DNA was the basis for D and trimming; V, J and clone size are from that table. The sample lists roughly 40,000 clones; about four fifths were seen once. Germline-derived CDR1 and CDR2 are SGHVS and FNYEAQ. The CDR3 consists of 17 residues. Trimming cost V 5 bases and J 3 bases; bases outside gene matches: 16. The data were taken from a study of STAT5B mutations in CD4+ large granular lymphocyte leukemia.

Specimen: CD4+ T cells from blood buffy coats. This chain connects TRBV7-6 to TRBJ2-7; 7 nucleotides agree with TRBD2. The sequence came from a human donor in good health. The DNA for the CDR3 is TGTGCCAGCAGCCCAGAAGGGGCCCAGCGGGGTTACTACGAGCAGTACTTC. Translated: CASSPEGAQRGYYEQYF.